The 27 T cell receptor beta chains below all came from one sample that was sequenced in a study of CXCR3-negative and CXCR3-positive naive CD8 T cells. Whole-study findings and limits: Hydrophobicity of TRB CDR3s was greater in CXCR3-positive naive cells than in CXCR3-negative naive cells.

Through 5' RACE with UMI labels, the TRB cDNA libraries were prepared. TCRdb reprocessed the 5' RACE reads and keeps a single row for each CDR3 protein, giving no DNA. Its listing shows about 56,000 distinct CDR3 sequences. These receptors have no known antigen. Sequenced: naive CXCR3+ CD8+ T cells from blood. Described subset: CD45RO-CCR7+CD27+CD95- naive CD8+ T cells expressing CXCR3 (TNR3+). These receptors came from a human donor in good health. Some clones in this sample may be carry-over from other donors' samples.

The V and J genes are TRBV4-3 and TRBJ2-3; there is no DNA to check the TCRdb D call of TRBD2. Germline V gene sequence: CDR1 LGHNA, CDR2 YSLEER. The CDR3 totals 16 residues. The CDR3 loop is CASSQDRSGGTHTQYF.

The rearrangement uses TRBV15 and TRBJ1-5. The CDR3 has 16 amino acids. CDR1 is LNHNV, CDR2 YYDKDF, per germline (reference sequence). The CDR3 region is CATSRDRAAYNQPQHF.

V usage is TRBV10-2 and J usage is TRBJ1-2; there is no DNA to check the TCRdb D call of TRBD1. CDR3 length: 14 residues. Looked up from germline, CDR1 is WSHSY and CDR2 is SAAADI. The CDR3 region is CASSDGQGYYGYTF.

The chain links TRBV21-1 to TRBJ2-1; TCRdb indicates TRBD1, and absent DNA this call remains unverified. TRBV21-1 is designated a pseudogene. The CDR3 consists of 13 residues. The CDR3 is CASSDGRGHEQFF.

The V and J genes are TRBV11-3 and TRBJ2-5; the TCRdb D gene call, TRBD2, has no DNA to confirm it. The CDR3 runs to 16 residues. Germline V gene sequence: CDR1 SGHNT, CDR2 YENEEA. The CDR3 reads CASSSGLAGEQETQYF. The complete variable domain, with remaining parts taken from reference TRBV11-3 and TRBJ2-5, reads EAGVVQSPRYKIIEKKQPVAFWCNPISGHNTLYWYLQNLGQGPELLIRYENEEAVDDSQLPKDRFSAERLKGVDSTLKIQPAELGDSAVYLCASSSGLAGEQETQYFGPGTRLLVL.

The chain recombines TRBV19 with TRBJ2-3. This CDR3 has 12 residues. Germline V gene sequence: CDR1 LNHDA, CDR2 SQIVND (reference sequence). The CDR3 region is CASSGYTDTQYF.

This chain connects TRBV3-1 to TRBJ2-7; TCRdb reports TRBD1, a call that lacks DNA to check it against. CDR3 length: 14 residues. The germline V gene has CDR1 LGHDT and CDR2 YNNKEL (reference sequence). The CDR3 loop reads CASSWTGESYEQYF.

The chain carries TRBV6-5 and TRBJ1-1. Germline CDR1 and CDR2: MNHEY and SVGAGI. The CDR3 is made up of 14 amino acids. The CDR3 reads CASSYLISNTEAFF.

V and J are TRBV29-1 and TRBJ2-7. The CDR3 covers 11 residues. CDR1 is SQVTM and CDR2 is ANQGSEA in the germline V gene. The CDR3 is CSVEDMAYQAF.

The rearrangement joins TRBV29-1 to TRBJ2-7; the D call from TCRdb, TRBD1, cannot be confirmed without DNA. CDR3 length equals 14 residues. Germline CDR1 reads SQVTM; CDR2 reads ANQGSEA. The CDR3 sequence is CSVIQGAPTYEQYF.

This chain uses TRBV3-1 with TRBJ2-5; TCRdb calls TRBD1, which cannot be checked without DNA. CDR1 is LGHDT and CDR2 is YNNKEL in the germline V gene (reference sequence). The length of the CDR3 is 14 residues. CDR3 loop: CASSQDGTPETQYF.

The rearrangement joins TRBV7-9 to TRBJ2-7; TCRdb reports TRBD2, a call that lacks DNA to check it against. Germline V lookup: CDR1 SEHNR, CDR2 FQNEAQ (reference sequence). This CDR3 has 19 amino acids. CDR3 sequence reads: CASSGTGTSGTLRPYEQYF. Supplemented by reference TRBV7-9 and TRBJ2-7, the full variable domain reads DTGVSQNPRHKITKRGQNVTFRCDPISEHNRLYWYRQTLGQGPEFLTYFQNEAQLEKSRLLSDRFSAERPKGSFSTLEIQRTEQGDSAMYLCASSGTGTSGTLRPYEQYFGPGTRLTVT.

This sequence joins TRBV7-6 and TRBJ2-5. This CDR3 has 13 amino acids. Looked up from germline, CDR1 is SGHVS and CDR2 is FNYEAQ. CDR3 sequence reads: CASSLDGQETQYF.

The chain is built from TRBV7-3 and TRBJ1-1; the TCRdb D gene call, TRBD1, has no DNA to confirm it. The CDR3 sequence is 17 residues long. Germline loops: CDR1 SGHTA, CDR2 FQGTGA. Here the CDR3 reads CASSLIGAGDAYTEAFF.

The V and J genes are TRBV5-1 and TRBJ2-7; TCRdb's D call, TRBD1, is unchecked because there is no DNA. The CDR3 is made up of 14 amino acids. Germline-derived CDR1 and CDR2 are SGHRS and YFSETQ. CDR3: CASRPWDGNYEQYF. Looking up the rest from reference TRBV5-1 and TRBJ2-7 gives the full variable domain: KAGVTQTPRYLIKTRGQQVTLSCSPISGHRSVSWYQQTPGQGLQFLFEYFSETQRNKGNFPGRFSGRQFSNSRSEMNVSTLELGDSALYLCASRPWDGNYEQYFGPGTRLTVT.

The gene calls are TRBV29-1 and TRBJ2-2; TCRdb returns TRBD1, unconfirmable since there is no DNA. Germline CDR1 SQVTM, CDR2 ANQGSEA. The CDR3 runs 18 residues. CDR3 sequence reads: CSAPSPGQDGLNAGELFF.

The chain is built from TRBV20-1 and TRBJ2-2; there is no DNA to check the TCRdb D call of TRBD2. The CDR3 runs 15 residues. CDR1 is DFQATT and CDR2 is SNEGSKA in the germline V gene (reference sequence). CDR3 sequence reads: CSAMGLAVNTGELFF.

The chain carries TRBV5-4 and TRBJ2-7. Germline V lookup: CDR1 SGHNT, CDR2 YYREEE (reference sequence). CDR3 length equals 11 residues. Here the CDR3 reads CASSFDYEQYF.

The rearrangement joins TRBV29-1 to TRBJ2-7; TCRdb reports TRBD1, a call that lacks DNA to check it against. The CDR3 sequence is 13 residues long. CDR1 and CDR2 (germline): SQVTM, ANQGSEA. The CDR3 loop is CSAATGGSYEQYF.

The chain recombines TRBV7-7 with TRBJ2-1; TCRdb picks TRBD1, but there is no DNA to check that call. CDR3 length: 15 amino acids. Germline assignment: CDR1 SSHAT and CDR2 FNYEAQ (reference sequence). The CDR3 is CASSPWTGGYNEQFF.

V gene TRBV25-1 combines with J gene TRBJ2-1; TCRdb's D call of TRBD2 is untestable without DNA. CDR1 MGHDK and CDR2 SYGVNS come from the germline V gene. This CDR3 is built from 18 residues. This chain's CDR3 is CASSGRGGTSGGDDEQFF.

The gene calls are TRBV11-3 and TRBJ1-1; TCRdb's D call of TRBD1 is untestable without DNA. Germline CDR1 is SGHNT and CDR2 is YENEEA. This CDR3 spans 15 amino acids. The CDR3 is CASSPETGENTEAFF. The whole variable domain, filled in from reference TRBV11-3 and TRBJ1-1, reads EAGVVQSPRYKIIEKKQPVAFWCNPISGHNTLYWYLQNLGQGPELLIRYENEEAVDDSQLPKDRFSAERLKGVDSTLKIQPAELGDSAVYLCASSPETGENTEAFFGQGTRLTVV.

The chain is built from TRBV4-3 and TRBJ1-2; TCRdb's D gene call, TRBD1, goes unchecked for lack of DNA. The CDR3 is 14 amino acids. Germline lookup yields CDR1 LGHNA and CDR2 YSLEER. CDR3 sequence: CASSPSGTNYGYTF.

The rearrangement links TRBV28 to TRBJ1-4; the TRBD1 assignment by TCRdb is unverifiable without DNA. The CDR3 sequence is 13 residues long. Looked up from germline, CDR1 is MDHEN and CDR2 is SYDVKM. The CDR3 sequence: CASSLGQAEKLFF.

J is TRBJ2-3 and V is TRBV6-4; TCRdb's D gene call, TRBD2, goes unchecked for lack of DNA. The CDR3 length is 15 residues. CDR1 and CDR2 (germline): MRHNA, SNTAGT. The CDR3 sequence: CASSDSGGATDTQYF.

This chain links TRBV7-2 with TRBJ1-5; the TCRdb D gene call, TRBD1, has no DNA to confirm it. CDR3 size: 20 residues. The germline V gene encodes CDR1 SGHTA and CDR2 FQGNSA. CDR3: CASSQLTGTGVFVGNQPQHF.

The chain links TRBV5-1 to TRBJ1-2; absent DNA, TCRdb's TRBD1 call cannot be checked. The CDR3 length is 15 residues. Germline CDR1 and CDR2: SGHRS and YFSETQ. The chain's CDR3 is CASSLDRGIGRGYTF.